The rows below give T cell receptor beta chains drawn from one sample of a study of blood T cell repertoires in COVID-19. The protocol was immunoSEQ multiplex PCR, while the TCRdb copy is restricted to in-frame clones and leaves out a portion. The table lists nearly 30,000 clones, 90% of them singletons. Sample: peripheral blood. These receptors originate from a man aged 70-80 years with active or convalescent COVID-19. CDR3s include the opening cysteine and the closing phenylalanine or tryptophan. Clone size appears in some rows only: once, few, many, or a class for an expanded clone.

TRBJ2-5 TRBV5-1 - CASSFGSGDLGAQYF
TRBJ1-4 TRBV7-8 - CASSSGSGYEKLFF
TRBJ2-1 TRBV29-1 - CSVVGQGWGNEQFF
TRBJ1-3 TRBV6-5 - CASGPGLNTIYF
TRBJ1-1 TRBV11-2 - CASTRGTGGGEAFF
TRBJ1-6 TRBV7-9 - CASSGPSGPLHF
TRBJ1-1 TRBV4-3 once CASSQEGRGTEAFF
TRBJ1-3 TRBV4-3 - CASSQGRRSSGNTIYF
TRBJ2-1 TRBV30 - CAWGRRDEQFF
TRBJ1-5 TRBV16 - CASSQLGSQGYHSNQPQHF
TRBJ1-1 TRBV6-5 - CASTKQGTTEAFF
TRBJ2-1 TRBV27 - CASRDRVNNAEQFF
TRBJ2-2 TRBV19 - CASSRTVNTGELFF
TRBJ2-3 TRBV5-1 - CASSLVGASSDTQYF
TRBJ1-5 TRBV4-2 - CASSPVGADQPQHF
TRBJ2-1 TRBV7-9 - CASSRGLADNEQFF
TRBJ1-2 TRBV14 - CASSQQAGGYTF
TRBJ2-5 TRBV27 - CASSRTWGQGETQYF
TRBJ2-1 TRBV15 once CATGATTRRNEQFF
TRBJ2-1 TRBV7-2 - CASSKGLAEIYNEQFF
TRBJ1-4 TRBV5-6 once CATGRTPKSEKLFF
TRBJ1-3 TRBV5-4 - CASSRQGSGNTIYF
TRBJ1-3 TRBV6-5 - CASRSGQSGNTIYF
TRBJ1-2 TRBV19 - CASSIGSANYGYTF
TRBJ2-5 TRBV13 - CASSLPAGTSGGTQETQYF
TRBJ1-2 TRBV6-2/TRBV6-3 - CASSYSQTGQGAYGYTF
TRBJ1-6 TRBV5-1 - CASSLAYRQGRNSPLHF
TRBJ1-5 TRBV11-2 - CASSPAGRSQPQHF
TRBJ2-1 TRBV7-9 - CASSPREAGANNEQFF
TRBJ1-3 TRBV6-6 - CASEDRGALDTIYF
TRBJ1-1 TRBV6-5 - CASSSNTGANTEAFF
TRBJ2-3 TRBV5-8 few CASSGGQSVLDTQYF
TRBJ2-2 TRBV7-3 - CASSPQQGAGELFF
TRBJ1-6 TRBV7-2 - CASSLASLFRGYNSPLHF
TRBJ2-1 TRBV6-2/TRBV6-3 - CASSYVNYEQFF
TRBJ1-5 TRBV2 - CASRPGQINQPQHF
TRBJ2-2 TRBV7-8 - CASSPRDRLTGELFF
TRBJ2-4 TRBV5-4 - CASSLGGRGLGIQYF
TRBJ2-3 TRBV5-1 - CASSPGLAGTDTQYF
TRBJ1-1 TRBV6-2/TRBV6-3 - CASSYLTGSAFF
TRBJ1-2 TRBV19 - CASTPGRDTYGYTF
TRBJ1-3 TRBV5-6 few CASSVRVVGLSGNTIYF
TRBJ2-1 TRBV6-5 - CASRGPSSGGPILFF
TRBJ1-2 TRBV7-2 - CASSPPDRVRGYTF
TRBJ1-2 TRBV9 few CASSGRDRERNGYTF
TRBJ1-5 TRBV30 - CAWRTGGDQPQHF
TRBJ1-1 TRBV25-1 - CASSQDTAGVGRTEAFF
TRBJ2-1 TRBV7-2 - CASSLSPGGGAPYNEQFF
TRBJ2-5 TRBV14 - CASSTWDRGGETQYF
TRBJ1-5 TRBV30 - CAWSARGNQPQHF
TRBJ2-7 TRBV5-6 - CASSRKGQGRLYF
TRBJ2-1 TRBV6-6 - CASSNLLAGEVNEQFF
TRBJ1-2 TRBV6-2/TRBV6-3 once CASSDRTDGYTF
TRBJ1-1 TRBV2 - CASSERTVNTEAFF
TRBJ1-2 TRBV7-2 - CASTQGASNYGYTF
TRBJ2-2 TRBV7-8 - CASSFRENTGELFF
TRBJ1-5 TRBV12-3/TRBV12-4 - CASMGQGGQPQHF
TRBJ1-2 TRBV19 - CATQVAPKNGYTF
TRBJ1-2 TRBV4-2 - CASSQDQAGRGGYTF
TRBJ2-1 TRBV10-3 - CAISDRASHNEQFF